Shown below are 20 T cell receptor beta chains from a single sample sequenced in a study of T cells in Graves' hyperthyroidism and ophthalmopathy. It was RNA transcripts that yielded the amplified TCR beta CDR3 regions. HTBI primers were employed in a first-round RT-PCR of the TCR CDR3. TCRdb processed the multiplex PCR reads anew with MiXCR; each CDR3 protein has one entry. The table records 350,000 to 400,000 distinct CDR3 sequences, about a fifth of them present only once. Sequencing was performed on blood. These receptors were taken from a woman aged 18-35 years with Graves' hyperthyroidism.

This chain connects TRBV6-5 to TRBJ1-2; no clear D. Germline values: CDR1 MNHEY, CDR2 SVGAGI. The CDR3 covers 13 residues. Deletions cut 2 bases from V and 4 bases from J, with 8 bases between. CDR3 in DNA: TGTGCCAGCAGTTACCGGGAGGGCTATGGCTACACCTTC. It encodes CASSYREGYGYTF.

This rearrangement joins TRBV11-2 to TRBJ2-7; 8 bases match TRBD1. After removal of 5 bases from V and 1 base from J, the junction contained 13 bases not matched to a gene. The CDR3 runs to 17 residues. Germline lookup yields CDR1 SGHAT and CDR2 FQNNGV. CDR3 bases: TGTGCCAGCAGCACTGGAGTCAGGGGGCTATGGTCCTACGAGCAGTACTTC. It encodes CASSTGVRGLWSYEQYF.

The chain recombines TRBV6-5 with TRBJ1-2; maybe TRBD1 (6 bases). V lost 0 bases, J lost 3 bases, and 11 bases lay in between. CDR3 size: 15 residues. Germline V gene sequence: CDR1 MNHEY, CDR2 SVGAGI. CDR3 residues: CASSYSSRQDYGYTF. The CDR3, as DNA: TGTGCCAGCAGTTACTCCTCCCGACAGGACTATGGCTACACCTTC.

This clonotype was recorded at least ten times. The chain links TRBV6-5 to TRBJ2-7, with 7 bases fitting TRBD2. The CDR3 covers 15 residues. V lost 2 bases, J lost 0 bases, and 4 bases stayed unmatched. Germline CDR1 is MNHEY and CDR2 is SVGAGI. The CDR3 nucleotides read TGTGCCAGCAGTTACGGGGGAGGGTACTCCTACGAGCAGTACTTC. This sequence encodes CASSYGGGYSYEQYF.

The V gene is TRBV18, the J gene TRBJ1-1; D might be TRBD1 (5 bases). The ends were cut back, 1 base at V and 2 bases at J, with 8 bases in the middle. The CDR3 has 14 residues. Germline values: CDR1 KGHSH, CDR2 LQKENI. The CDR3 region has the DNA TGTGCCAGCTCACCACGGGGGTATAACACTGAAGCTTTCTTT. Translated: CASSPRGYNTEAFF.

In regard to this clonotype: At one end, the junction sequence differs from germline, possibly due to a read error. Written as DNA, the CDR3 is TGTGCCAGCAGTTGGACAGGCTCGTCCTCTGGGGCCAACATCCTGACTTTC. As protein: CASSWTGSSSGANILTF. The rearrangement uses TRBV28 and TRBJ2-6; 7 nucleotides line up with TRBD1. Germline values: CDR1 MDHEN, CDR2 SYDVKM. The CDR3 runs to 17 residues.

This clonotype was seen many times. J is TRBJ2-7 and V is TRBV18; the D gene is possibly TRBD1 (6 bases). CDR1 is KGHSH and CDR2 is LQKENI in the germline V gene. This CDR3 is 14 amino acids long. V was cut by 2 bases and J by 0 bases, with 8 bases left in between. CDR3 sequence: CASSPRQASYEQYF. In nucleotides, the CDR3 is TGTGCCAGCTCACCAAGACAGGCCTCCTACGAGCAGTACTTC.

This clonotype appeared a few times. The J gene is TRBJ1-1, the V gene TRBV30; D not certain. The V gene lost 4 bases and the J gene lost 5 bases, with 14 bases spanning the gap. The CDR3 totals 13 residues. CDR1 GTSNPN and CDR2 SVGIG come from the germline V gene (reference sequence). CDR3 nucleotide sequence: TGTGCCTGGACCCGGACCTGGACGACTGAAGCTTTCTTT. As protein: CAWTRTWTTEAFF.

The table lists this clonotype with many counts. The chain uses TRBV30 and TRBJ2-5; possible D gene TRBD1, 7 bases. V was pared by 4 bases and J by 10 bases, with 16 bases between. In germline, CDR1 is GTSNPN, CDR2 SVGIG (reference sequence). The CDR3 contains 12 residues. CDR3 loop: CAWTRETGIQYF. CDR3 in DNA: TGTGCCTGGACCCGGGAGACAGGGATCCAGTACTTC.

In its sample, this clonotype was seen many times. V and J are TRBV4-1 and TRBJ2-5; 12 bases fit TRBD1. CDR3 length equals 15 residues. The V gene's germline CDR1 is MGHRA and CDR2 YSYEKL. The V gene end was trimmed by 4 bases and the J gene end by 5 bases; junction bases not matched to a gene: 5. The CDR3 DNA reads as TGCGCCAGCAGCCGGGGGACAGGGGGCATGGAGACCCAGTACTTC. This gives the protein CASSRGTGGMETQYF.

This clonotype was found once. The chain carries TRBV12-3 or TRBV12-4 and TRBJ2-4; TRBD2 might be the D (5 bases). Trimming stripped 6 bases from V and 6 bases from J, with 12 bases between. The CDR3 is made up of 13 amino acids. The CDR3 loop is CASSLAEGNIQYF. The DNA for the CDR3 is TGTGCCAGCAGCCTGGCCGAGGGAAACATTCAGTACTTC.

This clonotype came up many times. This sequence joins TRBV20-1 and TRBJ1-1; 8 bases are a match to TRBD1. CDR1 is DFQATT, CDR2 SNEGSKA, per germline (reference sequence). The trim removed 2 bases at V and 7 bases at J, leaving 9 bases unmatched. There are 14 residues in the CDR3. This CDR3 reads CSARRGQGRSEAFF. Here the CDR3 DNA reads TGCAGTGCTAGACGTGGACAGGGCAGAAGTGAAGCTTTCTTT.

This clonotype was seen repeatedly, ten times or more. The chain is built from TRBV3-1 and TRBJ1-3; TRBD1 agrees at 8 bases. Germline values: CDR1 LGHDT, CDR2 YNNKEL (reference sequence). The V gene end was trimmed by 1 base and the J gene end by 1 base; junction bases not matched to a gene: 6. The CDR3 has 17 residues. The CDR3 region has the DNA TGTGCCAGCAGCCAAGGGACAGGGCCATATTCTGGAAACACCATATATTTT. Protein sequence: CASSQGTGPYSGNTIYF.

This clonotype was recorded many times. J is TRBJ1-3 and V is TRBV7-2; weak D call: TRBD1 (5 bases). Per germline, CDR1 SGHTA and CDR2 FQGNSA. There are 12 residues in the CDR3. V dropped 8 bases and J dropped 2 bases, with 7 bases sitting between them. Here the CDR3 DNA reads TGTGCCAGCGGGGGGACTGGAAACACCATATATTTT. Protein: CASGGTGNTIYF.

This clonotype was counted at least ten times. The chain uses TRBV29-1 and TRBJ2-5, with TRBD1 identical over 8 bases. The junction had 6 bases not matched to a gene; V was cut back by 2 bases and J by 4 bases. Germline V lookup: CDR1 SQVTM, CDR2 ANQGSEA. This CDR3 is built from 14 residues. Here the CDR3 reads CSVETGQGRETQYF. DNA of the CDR3: TGCAGCGTTGAAACCGGACAGGGTCGAGAGACCCAGTACTTC.

This clonotype occurred many times. The V call is TRBV28, the J call TRBJ1-2; 8 nucleotides match TRBD1. The germline V gene encodes CDR1 MDHEN and CDR2 SYDVKM. The length of the CDR3 is 16 residues. V lost 1 base, J lost 4 bases, and 8 bases stayed unmatched. CDR3 in DNA: TGTGCCAGCAGTTTATTCCCCTCAACAGGGGGCTATGGCTACACCTTC. This codes for CASSLFPSTGGYGYTF.

This clonotype was counted a few times. The chain joins TRBV6-1 to TRBJ2-2; unclear D gene. Germline CDR1 is MNHNS and CDR2 is SASEGT. The CDR3 totals 15 residues. V lost 5 bases to trimming and J lost 0 bases, with 10 bases between them. The CDR3 sequence is CASSRADANTGELFF. The DNA for the CDR3 is TGTGCCAGCAGTAGGGCCGATGCGAACACCGGGGAGCTGTTTTTT.

This clonotype was seen many times. The J gene is TRBJ2-5, the V gene TRBV6-2 or TRBV6-3; D tentatively fits TRBD1 or TRBD2 (5 bases each). The germline V and J ends were trimmed by 6 bases and 2 bases, with 19 bases remaining between them. The length of the CDR3 is 16 residues. CDR1 and CDR2 from the germline V gene are MNHEY and SVGEGT. In DNA, the CDR3 is TGTGCCAGCAGGATTGCCGGGACCCCTTATCAAGAGACCCAGTACTTC. As protein: CASRIAGTPYQETQYF.

The chain has TRBV6-2 or TRBV6-3 and TRBJ2-7, with a weak D call TRBD2 (6 bases). The V end lost 7 bases, the J end lost 2 bases, and 18 bases lay between the germline ends. Per the germline V gene, CDR1 is MNHEY and CDR2 is SVGEGT. The CDR3 runs 15 residues. The CDR3 DNA sequence: TGTGCCAGCAAGGGAGGACGGAGCCCCACCTACGAGCAGTACTTC. Translation: CASKGGRSPTYEQYF.

The V call is TRBV7-9, the J call TRBJ2-2, with 8 positions matching TRBD2. There are 15 residues in the CDR3. V shed 2 bases, J shed 3 bases, and the junction held 2 bases outside the gene matches. Germline V lookup: CDR1 SEHNR, CDR2 FQNEAQ (reference sequence). The CDR3 bases are TGTGCCAGCAGCTTATCGGGGGGGTACACCGGGGAGCTGTTTTTT. Protein: CASSLSGGYTGELFF.